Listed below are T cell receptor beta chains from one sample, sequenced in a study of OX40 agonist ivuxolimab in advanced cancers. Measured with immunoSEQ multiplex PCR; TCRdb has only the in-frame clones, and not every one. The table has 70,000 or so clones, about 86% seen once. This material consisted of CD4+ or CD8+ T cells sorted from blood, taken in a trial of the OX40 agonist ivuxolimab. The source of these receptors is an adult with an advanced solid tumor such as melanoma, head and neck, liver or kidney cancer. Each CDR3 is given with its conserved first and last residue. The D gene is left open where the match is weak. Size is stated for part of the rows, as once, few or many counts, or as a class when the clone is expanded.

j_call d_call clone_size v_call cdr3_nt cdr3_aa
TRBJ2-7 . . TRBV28 TGTGCCAGCAGTTTATGGTACGAGCAGTACTTC CASSLWYEQYF
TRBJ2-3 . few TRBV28 TGTGCCAGCAGTTCGTCCCTAATTGTAGATACGCAGTATTTT CASSSSLIVDTQYF
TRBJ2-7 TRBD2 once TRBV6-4 TGTGCCAGCAGTGTTAGCGGGGGGCACTACGAGCAGTACTTC CASSVSGGHYEQYF
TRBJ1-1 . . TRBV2 TGTGCCAGCAGGAATTACAGGGAGGCTGAAGCTTTCTTT CASRNYREAEAFF
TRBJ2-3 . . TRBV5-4 TGTGCCAGCGAGGTTCAGGGTGCAGATACGCAGTATTTT CASEVQGADTQYF
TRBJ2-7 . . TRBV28 TGTGCCAGCAGTCGAGTCGGGACCTCCTACGAGCAGTACTTC CASSRVGTSYEQYF
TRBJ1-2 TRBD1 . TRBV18 TGTGCCAGCTCGGGTCCCCAGGGGGAAGAGGGCTACACCTTC CASSGPQGEEGYTF
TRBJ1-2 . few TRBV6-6 TGTGCCAGCAGTTACTCGACCCAGCACAATGGCTACACCTTC CASSYSTQHNGYTF
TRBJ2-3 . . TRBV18 TGTGCCAGCTCACCCTGGGGGTCTAGCACAGATACGCAGTATTTT CASSPWGSSTDTQYF
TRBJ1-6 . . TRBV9 TGTGCCAGCAGCCTCCGGGGCAAGCATTCACCCCTCCACTTT CASSLRGKHSPLHF
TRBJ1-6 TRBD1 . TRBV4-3 TGCGCCAGCAGGAGGGACAGGGAAGTAGGAAGTTCACCCCTCCACTTT CASRRDREVGSSPLHF
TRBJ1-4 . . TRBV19 TGTGCCAGTAGTATTTGGCTTCCCGGGAATGAAAAACTGTTTTTT CASSIWLPGNEKLFF
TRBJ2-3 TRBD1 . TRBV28 TGTGCCAGCATCCATAGGGGGACAGGGTACACAGATACGCAGTATTTT CASIHRGTGYTDTQYF
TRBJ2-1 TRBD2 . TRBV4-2 TGTGCCAGCAGCCAAGAACCTAGCGGGAGGGCCGGCTACAATGAGCAGTTCTTC CASSQEPSGRAGYNEQFF
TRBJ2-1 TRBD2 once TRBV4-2 TGTGCCAGCAGCCAGGCCGCGGGAGGTATCATAGATGAGCAGTTCTTC CASSQAAGGIIDEQFF
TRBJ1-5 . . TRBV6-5 TGTGCCAGCAGTAGACAAGAGGTAGGGGAGCCCCAGCATTTT CASSRQEVGEPQHF
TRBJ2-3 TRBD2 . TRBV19 TGTGCCAGTAGTACCGGGACTAGCGGGAGAGCGAGCACAGATACGCAGTATTTT CASSTGTSGRASTDTQYF
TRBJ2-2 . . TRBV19 TGTGCCAGTAGTCCCACAAGGGCCATAGTGACCGGGGAGCTGTTTTTT CASSPTRAIVTGELFF
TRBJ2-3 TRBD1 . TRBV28 TGTGCCAGCGGCAAGACAGGGGGGGTGGAAACAGATACGCAGTATTTT CASGKTGGVETDTQYF
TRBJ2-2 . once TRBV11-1 TGTGCCAGCAGCTTAGGTGCGGGGTACACCGGGGAGCTGTTTTTT CASSLGAGYTGELFF
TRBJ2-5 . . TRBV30 TGTGCCTGGAGCCTTCGGCGCCTTCAAGAGACCCAGTACTTC CAWSLRRLQETQYF
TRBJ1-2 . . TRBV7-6 TGTGCCAGCAGCCCGGGAGTCCAGGGGCAGTCGGACTATGGCTACACCTTC CASSPGVQGQSDYGYTF
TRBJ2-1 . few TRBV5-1 TGCGCCAGCAACTACGAGGGGGCCTACAATGAGCAGTTCTTC CASNYEGAYNEQFF
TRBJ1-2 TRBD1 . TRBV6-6 TGTGCCAGCACCACCCAACCGGGACAGGGCTCTGGCTACACCTTC CASTTQPGQGSGYTF